This T cell receptor (beta chain) was profiled in a study of CD8 T cells in ankylosing spondylitis. Study results and limitations: About eight highly homologous variants made up a TCR beta motif that seemed to typify ankylosing spondylitis blood.

TCRdb reanalysed the 5' RACE reads using MiXCR and keeps one entry per CDR3 protein. This sample has about 500,000 distinct CDR3 sequences; 12% occur once, and the top ten carry under 7.5%. This clonotype showed up just a few times. Its target is not known. The CDR3 is 13 amino acids. V gave up 6 bases and J gave up 7 bases, with 12 bases separating them. Germline V gene data show CDR1 as SGHAT and CDR2 as FQNNGV. The TCR was taken from a male donor with ankylosing spondylitis. The sample consisted of blood, either unsorted or a sorted T cell fraction (not recorded which). The V and J genes are TRBV11-2 and TRBJ2-2; no reliable D call. CDR3 sequence (DNA): TGTGCCAGCAGTTATATAGGGATCGGGGAGCTGTTTTTT. This codes for CASSYIGIGELFF.